The sequence of this T cell receptor (beta chain) was determined in a study of breast tumors, draining lymph nodes, adjacent tissues. Study-level results: Tumor T cell lymph node origin was a supported hypothesis, not proven. Data fit most tumor T cells coming from lymph node, expanding in tumor.

Breast cancer patients provided tissue from their axillary draining lymph nodes. As concerns this clonotype: Its antigen remains unidentified.

CDR1 is SGDLS and CDR2 is YYNGEE in the germline V gene. With V trimmed by 1 base and J by 5 bases, 11 bases remained unmatched. The CDR3 sequence is 17 residues long. TCRdb reanalysed the multiplex PCR reads using MiXCR and keeps one entry per CDR3 protein. The sample consists of 130,000 or so distinct CDR3 sequences, approximately 29% of them appearing once. This chain uses TRBV9 with TRBJ2-5; TRBD2 matches 10 bases. The sequence was obtained from a female donor with breast cancer. Some clones in this sample may be carry-over from other donors' samples. Sequencing input: axillary lymph node tissue. The CDR3 sequence is CASSVSGGATGGETQYF. CDR3 coding DNA: TGTGCCAGCAGCGTAAGCGGGGGGGCAACCGGGGGGGAGACCCAGTACTTC.